A single sample is the source of the 9 T cell receptor beta chains below, sequenced in a study of CD8 T cells in ankylosing spondylitis (dated by TCRdb to 2016 to 2017). Results and caveats for the whole study, not just this receptor: Blood from ankylosing spondylitis patients appeared to be characterized by a TCR beta motif composed of eight or nine highly homologous amino acid variants.

Libraries were prepared through 5' RACE. The instrument given in TCRdb is Illumina HiSeq 2500. Using fastp at Q25 and MiXCR, TCRdb reprocessed the public reads and kept productive beta chains. Each record represents a unique CDR3 protein, reported with the most common genes and DNA among its rows. Recorded for this sample are around 770,000 distinct CDR3 sequences; around 19% of them occurred a single time. The ten largest clones add up to approximately 18% of the sample. Their antigens are not known. What was sequenced was blood, either unsorted or a sorted T cell fraction (not recorded which). These receptor sequences come from a male donor with ankylosing spondylitis.

V gene TRBV6-5 combines with J gene TRBJ1-6; no firm D call. CDR1 and CDR2 from the germline V gene are MNHEY and SVGAGI. V lost 1 base to trimming and J lost 0 bases, with 10 bases between them. The CDR3 is 17 amino acids. The CDR3 nucleotides read TGTGCCAGCAGTTACTATGGGCCTAGCTCCTATAATTCACCCCTCCACTTT. Translating it yields CASSYYGPSSYNSPLHF.

The chain links TRBV7-9 to TRBJ1-1, with 7 bases that match TRBD1. The ends lost 5 bases at V and 7 bases at J; junction bases unmatched: 10. Germline lookup yields CDR1 SEHNR and CDR2 FQNEAQ (reference sequence). The length of the CDR3 is 14 residues. The CDR3 spells CASSPTDRPNEAFF. The CDR3 region has the DNA TGTGCCAGCAGCCCAACGGACAGGCCGAATGAAGCTTTCTTT.

This clonotype turned up a few times. J is TRBJ2-1 and V is TRBV20-1, with 9 bases lining up with TRBD2. Germline V gene sequence: CDR1 DFQATT, CDR2 SNEGSKA (reference sequence). The trim removed 7 bases at V and 5 bases at J, leaving 3 bases unmatched. The CDR3 spans 12 residues. The CDR3 loop is CSVGTSNNEQFF. In DNA, the CDR3 is TGCAGTGTGGGGACTAGCAACAATGAGCAGTTCTTC.

This clonotype was recorded at least ten times. V and J are TRBV20-1 and TRBJ2-5; D may be TRBD2 (5 bases). Germline V lookup: CDR1 DFQATT, CDR2 SNEGSKA (reference sequence). This CDR3 is 14 amino acids long. V shed 7 bases and J shed 1 base, with 16 bases lying between them. In DNA, the CDR3 is TGCAGTGGACTGAGGGAGTCGTTCCAAGAGACCCAGTACTTC. This encodes CSGLRESFQETQYF.

This clonotype was observed a few times. The V call is TRBV7-3, the J call TRBJ2-1; D unclear. The CDR3 spans 13 residues. From germline, CDR1 is SGHTA and CDR2 FQGTGA. Between the trimmed V and J ends, which lost 0 bases and 10 bases, there was a span of 10 bases. This CDR3 reads CASSLTRPGEQFF. DNA of the CDR3: TGTGCCAGCAGCTTAACTCGACCTGGGGAGCAGTTCTTC.

This clonotype has only a few counts. This chain links TRBV5-1 with TRBJ2-7; D tentatively fits TRBD1 or TRBD2 (5 bases each). V lost 4 bases to trimming and J lost 3 bases, with 11 bases between them. Germline V CDR1 and CDR2: SGHRS, YFSETQ. The CDR3 runs 13 residues. As DNA, the CDR3 is TGCGCCAGCAGCAGGGACGGGAACTACGAGCAGTACTTC. Translated, it gives CASSRDGNYEQYF.

This chain connects TRBV6-2 or TRBV6-3 to TRBJ2-3; D is uncertain. The CDR3 has 16 residues. Germline V gene sequence: CDR1 MNHEY, CDR2 SVGEGT. The V gene lost 1 base and the J gene lost 0 bases, with 11 bases spanning the gap. DNA of the CDR3: TGTGCCAGCAGTTACTACTCGGCGCCTAGCACAGATACGCAGTATTTT. This gives the protein CASSYYSAPSTDTQYF.

The chain uses TRBV20-1 and TRBJ2-2, with 8 bases matching TRBD2. Germline assignment: CDR1 DFQATT and CDR2 SNEGSKA (reference sequence). This CDR3 comprises 14 residues. V lost 3 bases to trimming and J lost 0 bases; unmatched junction nucleotides: 0. The CDR3 sequence is CSASGGANTGELFF. The CDR3 nucleotides read TGCAGTGCTAGCGGGGGGGCGAACACCGGGGAGCTGTTTTTT.

In its sample, this clonotype was seen a few times. This chain links TRBV15 with TRBJ1-4; unclear D gene. V lost 0 bases and J lost 8, with 13 bases in between. Germline lookup yields CDR1 LNHNV and CDR2 YYDKDF (reference sequence). This CDR3 spans 15 amino acids. CDR3 coding DNA: TGTGCCACCAGCAGAGAAAGGTCGGTTCGGGAAAAACTGTTTTTT. Protein: CATSRERSVREKLFF.